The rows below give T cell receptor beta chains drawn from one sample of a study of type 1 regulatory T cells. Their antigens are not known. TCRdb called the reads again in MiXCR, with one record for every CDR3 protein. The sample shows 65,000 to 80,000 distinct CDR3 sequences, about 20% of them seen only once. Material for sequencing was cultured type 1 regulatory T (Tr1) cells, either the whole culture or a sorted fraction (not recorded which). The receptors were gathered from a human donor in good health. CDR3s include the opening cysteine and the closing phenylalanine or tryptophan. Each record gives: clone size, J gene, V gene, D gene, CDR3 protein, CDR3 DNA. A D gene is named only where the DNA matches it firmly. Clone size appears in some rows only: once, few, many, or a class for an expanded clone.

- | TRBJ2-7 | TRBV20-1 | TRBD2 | CSARASGRYEQYF | TGCAGTGCTAGAGCTAGCGGGAGGTACGAGCAGTACTTC
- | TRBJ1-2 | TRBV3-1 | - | CASSQEVRKGASYGYTF | TGTGCCAGCAGCCAAGAGGTGCGAAAGGGAGCGAGCTATGGCTACACCTTC
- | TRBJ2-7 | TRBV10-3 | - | CAASWGPLREQYF | TGTGCCGCCTCATGGGGACCACTACGGGAGCAGTACTTC
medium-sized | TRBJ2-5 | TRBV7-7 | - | CASSPQGGSETQYF | TGTGCTAGCAGCCCACAGGGGGGGTCGGAGACCCAGTACTTC
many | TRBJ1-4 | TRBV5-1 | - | CASSLWGTNDEKLFF | TGCGCCAGCAGCTTGTGGGGAACTAATGATGAAAAACTGTTTTTT
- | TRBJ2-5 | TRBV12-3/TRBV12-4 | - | CASSLAGVGTQYF | TGTGCCAGCAGTTTAGCTGGGGTGGGGACCCAGTACTTC
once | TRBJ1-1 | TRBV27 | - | CASSLWGAPSEAFF | TGTGCCAGCAGTTTGTGGGGGGCGCCGAGTGAAGCTTTCTTT
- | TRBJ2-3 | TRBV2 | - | CASRDGASASTDTQYF | TGTGCCAGCAGGGATGGGGCTTCGGCAAGCACAGATACGCAGTATTTT
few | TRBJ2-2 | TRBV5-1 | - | CADRDVTGELFF | TGCGCCGACCGAGATGTCACCGGGGAGCTGTTTTTT
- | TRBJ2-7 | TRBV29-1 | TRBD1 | CSVEDWSGTGGYEQYF | TGCAGCGTTGAAGATTGGTCCGGGACAGGGGGCTACGAGCAGTACTTC
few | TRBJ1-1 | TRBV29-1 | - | CSVDGGPTEAFF | TGCAGCGTTGACGGGGGCCCCACTGAAGCTTTCTTT
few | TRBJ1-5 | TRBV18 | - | CASSPDRNFGPQHF | TGTGCCAGCTCTCCCGACAGGAACTTTGGGCCCCAGCATTTT
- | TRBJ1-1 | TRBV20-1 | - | CSARQDRNTEAFF | TGCAGTGCTAGGCAGGACAGGAACACTGAAGCTTTCTTT
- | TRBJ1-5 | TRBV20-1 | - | CSARGSSSNQPQHF | TGCAGTGCTAGGGGCTCATCAAGCAATCAGCCCCAGCATTTT
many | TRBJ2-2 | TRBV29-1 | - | CSVEDDAGTGGGNTGELFF | TGCAGCGTTGAAGATGACGCTGGCACGGGGGGCGGAAACACCGGGGAGCTGTTTTTT
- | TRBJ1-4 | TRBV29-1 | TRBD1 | CSVALPGQGRKLFF | TGCAGCGTCGCACTTCCGGGACAGGGACGAAAACTGTTTTTT
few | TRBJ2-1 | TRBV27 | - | CATRSHGGQPEQFF | TGTGCCACACGTTCGCACGGAGGACAGCCTGAGCAGTTCTTC
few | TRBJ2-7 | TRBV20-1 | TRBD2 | CSAYTSGRALSGEQYF | TGCAGTGCGTACACTAGCGGGAGGGCCTTAAGCGGCGAGCAGTACTTC
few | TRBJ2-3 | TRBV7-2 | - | CASSLAAATDTQYF | TGTGCCAGCAGCTTAGCAGCGGCCACAGATACGCAGTATTTT
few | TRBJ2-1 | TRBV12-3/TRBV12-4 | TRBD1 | CASSRTGRLTEQFF | TGTGCCAGCAGCCGGACAGGGAGATTGACTGAGCAGTTCTTC
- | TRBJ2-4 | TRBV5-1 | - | CASSLEGQGSVKNIQYF | TGCGCCAGCAGCTTGGAGGGGCAGGGGTCTGTCAAAAACATTCAGTACTTC
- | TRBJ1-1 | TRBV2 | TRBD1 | CARKTGRTEAFF | TGTGCCAGGAAGACAGGGCGGACTGAAGCTTTCTTT
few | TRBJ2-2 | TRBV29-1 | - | CSAPRNTGELFF | TGCAGCGCCCCCAGGAACACCGGGGAGCTGTTTTTT
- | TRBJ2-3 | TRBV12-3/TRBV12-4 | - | CASSPGGAATDTQYF | TGTGCCAGCAGCCCTGGGGGAGCCGCCACAGATACGCAGTATTTT
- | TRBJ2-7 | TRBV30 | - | CAWNFRLNCEQYF | TGTGCCTGGAACTTTCGTCTTAACTGCGAGCAGTACTTC
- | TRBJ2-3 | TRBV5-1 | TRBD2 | CANSRLAGGADTQYF | TGCGCCAACAGCCGACTAGCGGGAGGCGCAGATACGCAGTATTTT
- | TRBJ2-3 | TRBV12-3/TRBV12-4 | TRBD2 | CASSSYRLAGTDTQYF | TGTGCCAGCAGTTCGTATCGACTAGCGGGCACAGATACGCAGTATTTT
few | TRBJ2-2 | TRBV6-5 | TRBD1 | CASNAFTGGTGELFF | TGTGCCAGCAACGCTTTCACAGGGGGCACCGGGGAGCTGTTTTTT
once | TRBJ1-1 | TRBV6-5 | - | CASRNQGNTEAFF | TGTGCCAGCAGAAACCAGGGGAACACTGAAGCTTTCTTT
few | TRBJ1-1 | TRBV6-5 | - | CASSPLGGRTEAFF | TGTGCCAGCAGCCCTCTCGGGGGGCGGACTGAAGCTTTCTTT